The TCR beta chain under discussion was sequenced for a study of vaccination and CD4 T cells after COVID-19. Study context: Each of the control cultures got a CEFX pool, an HIV-1 Nef pool, or no peptide.

Treatment indicated: approximately nine-day PBMC culture with coronavirus spike peptide pools or control peptides (ViraFEST assay). Details on this clonotype: Antigen unknown.

Trimming removed 5 bases from V and 7 bases from J, with 6 bases in between. The germline V gene has CDR1 SGDLS and CDR2 YYNGEE. CDR3 length: 10 residues. Oncomine TCR Beta short-read sequencing was applied to DNA from cultured CD4+ T cells. Using its own MiXCR run on the PCR reads, TCRdb lists one record per CDR3 protein. The sample lists over 10,000 distinct CDR3 sequences, around 55% seen once, with approximately 9% in the top ten. The chain joins TRBV9 to TRBJ1-1; D remains unclear. The sequence derives from a human donor who had recovered from COVID-19. Sequenced sample: CD4+ T cells from blood, cultured in vitro. The CDR3 region is CASRDDEAFF. In nucleotides, the CDR3 is TGTGCCAGCAGGGACGATGAAGCTTTCTTT.